These T cell receptor beta chains were read from a single sample in a study of cytomegalovirus exposure and HLA in healthy donors. Assay used: immunoSEQ multiplex PCR; TCRdb lists only in-frame clones, some missing. This table holds roughly 180,000 clones, roughly 75% found once. Sequencing input: PBMCs. These receptors were obtained from a woman aged 40 to 50 in good health and CMV-seropositive. CDR3s include the opening cysteine and the closing phenylalanine or tryptophan. A D gene is named only where the DNA matches it firmly. Size tells how often a clone was seen (once, few, many) or the class of an expanded clone, and some rows leave it out.

v_call: TRBV28; d_call: TRBD1; j_call: TRBJ2-5; clone_size: once; cdr3_nt: TGTGCCAGCAGTTCCCGCCGACAGGGTAAAGAAAAGACCCAGTACTTC; cdr3_aa: CASSSRRQGKEKTQYF
v_call: TRBV5-6; d_call: TRBD1; j_call: TRBJ1-5; clone_size: few; cdr3_nt: TGTGCCAGCAGTTCTTATGGACAGGGCGTCAATCAGCCCCAGCATTTT; cdr3_aa: CASSSYGQGVNQPQHF
v_call: TRBV27; d_call: NA; j_call: TRBJ2-1; clone_size: NA; cdr3_nt: TGTGCCAGCAGCTCCACTAATGAGCAGTTCTTC; cdr3_aa: CASSSTNEQFF
v_call: TRBV7-9; d_call: TRBD1; j_call: TRBJ2-2; clone_size: NA; cdr3_nt: TGTGCCAGCAGCTCAACCGGGACAGGTTACACCGGGGAGCTGTTTTTT; cdr3_aa: CASSSTGTGYTGELFF
v_call: TRBV11-2; d_call: NA; j_call: TRBJ1-2; clone_size: NA; cdr3_nt: TGTGCCAGCAGCGTCGACAGGAACTATGGCTACACCTTC; cdr3_aa: CASSVDRNYGYTF
v_call: TRBV13; d_call: TRBD1; j_call: TRBJ2-1; clone_size: NA; cdr3_nt: TGTGCCAGCAGAACCGGGACAGGGGCCCATGAGCAGTTCTTC; cdr3_aa: CASRTGTGAHEQFF
v_call: TRBV2; d_call: NA; j_call: TRBJ2-2; clone_size: few; cdr3_nt: TGTGCCAGCAGTGTTCAGAGGGCCACCGGGGAGCTGTTTTTT; cdr3_aa: CASSVQRATGELFF
v_call: TRBV7-6; d_call: TRBD2; j_call: TRBJ2-1; clone_size: few; cdr3_nt: TGTGCCAGCAGCCCCCAGGGACTAGCGGGAGGCATCTACAATGAGCAGTTCTTC; cdr3_aa: CASSPQGLAGGIYNEQFF
v_call: TRBV11-2; d_call: TRBD1; j_call: TRBJ2-5; clone_size: NA; cdr3_nt: TGTGCCAGCAGCTTGCAACAGGGGAGCGAGACCCAGTACTTC; cdr3_aa: CASSLQQGSETQYF
v_call: TRBV25-1; d_call: TRBD2; j_call: TRBJ2-7; clone_size: NA; cdr3_nt: TGTGCCAGCAGTGAAACCGGACTAGCGGGACCCTACGAGCAGTACTTC; cdr3_aa: CASSETGLAGPYEQYF
v_call: TRBV6-6; d_call: NA; j_call: TRBJ2-5; clone_size: NA; cdr3_nt: TGTGCCAGCAGCCGGACCGGACAATTACAAGAGACCCAGTACTTC; cdr3_aa: CASSRTGQLQETQYF
v_call: TRBV19; d_call: NA; j_call: TRBJ2-6; clone_size: NA; cdr3_nt: TGTGCCAGCAGGCCAAGCTCTGGGGCCAACGTCCTGACTTTC; cdr3_aa: CASRPSSGANVLTF
v_call: TRBV6-1; d_call: TRBD2; j_call: TRBJ2-1; clone_size: few; cdr3_nt: TGTGCCAGCAGAATCAAGAGCGGGAGTGAGCAGTTCTTC; cdr3_aa: CASRIKSGSEQFF
v_call: TRBV19; d_call: NA; j_call: TRBJ1-1; clone_size: NA; cdr3_nt: TGTGCCAGTAGTATAGACCAGAACACTGAAGCTTTCTTT; cdr3_aa: CASSIDQNTEAFF
v_call: TRBV18; d_call: TRBD1; j_call: TRBJ1-1; clone_size: NA; cdr3_nt: TGTGCCAGCTCACCCGGGACAGGGAACACTGAAGCTTTCTTT; cdr3_aa: CASSPGTGNTEAFF
v_call: TRBV2; d_call: NA; j_call: TRBJ2-1; clone_size: few; cdr3_nt: TGTGCCAGCAGTGGGCTTATGGGAGTAGCCTACAATGAGCAGTTCTTC; cdr3_aa: CASSGLMGVAYNEQFF
v_call: TRBV14; d_call: TRBD1; j_call: TRBJ2-7; clone_size: few; cdr3_nt: TGTGCCAGCAGCCGTATCAACCGGGACAGAGCCTACGAGCAGTACTTC; cdr3_aa: CASSRINRDRAYEQYF
v_call: TRBV9; d_call: NA; j_call: TRBJ2-2; clone_size: NA; cdr3_nt: TGTGCCAGCAGCGTAGTTTCGGAGGGGCACGGGGAGCTGTTTTTT; cdr3_aa: CASSVVSEGHGELFF
v_call: TRBV11-3; d_call: TRBD1; j_call: TRBJ2-7; clone_size: few; cdr3_nt: TGTGCCAGCAGCTTTGGGACAGGGGAGTTTTACGAGCAGTACTTC; cdr3_aa: CASSFGTGEFYEQYF
v_call: TRBV28; d_call: TRBD1; j_call: TRBJ1-4; clone_size: NA; cdr3_nt: TGTGCCAGCAGCCTATTAACAGGGGGCTCTGAAAAACTGTTTTTT; cdr3_aa: CASSLLTGGSEKLFF
v_call: TRBV5-1; d_call: TRBD1; j_call: TRBJ1-2; clone_size: NA; cdr3_nt: TGCGCCAGCAGCTCCCGAGGACAGGGGAACTATGGCTACACCTTC; cdr3_aa: CASSSRGQGNYGYTF
v_call: TRBV11-2; d_call: NA; j_call: TRBJ2-1; clone_size: once; cdr3_nt: TGTGCCAGCAGCCCAGGACTATATGGGATCGATGAGCAGTTCTTC; cdr3_aa: CASSPGLYGIDEQFF
v_call: TRBV21-1; d_call: NA; j_call: TRBJ2-7; clone_size: NA; cdr3_nt: TGTGCCAGCAGCAAATTGGCGAGGGAGGGGGGGCAACAGACCTTTTATGAGCAGTACTTC; cdr3_aa: CASSKLAREGGQQTFYEQYF
v_call: TRBV15; d_call: TRBD2; j_call: TRBJ2-7; clone_size: NA; cdr3_nt: TGTGCCACCAGCAGAGAAGGAGGGAGGGGCCGATCAGACCCTCTAACATTC; cdr3_aa: CATSREGGRGRSDPLTF
v_call: TRBV2; d_call: TRBD1; j_call: TRBJ2-3; clone_size: NA; cdr3_nt: TGTGCCACCCCAGGACAGGGAGAAACAGATACGCAGTATTTT; cdr3_aa: CATPGQGETDTQYF
v_call: TRBV5-4; d_call: NA; j_call: TRBJ2-5; clone_size: NA; cdr3_nt: TGTGCCAGCAGCTTGAGAAGGGGCCCTGAACAAGAGACCCAGTACTTC; cdr3_aa: CASSLRRGPEQETQYF
v_call: TRBV28; d_call: TRBD2; j_call: TRBJ2-1; clone_size: once; cdr3_nt: TGTGCCTCCCCGCGAACTACCGGGACTAGCGAAAAAAATGAGCAGTTCTTC; cdr3_aa: CASPRTTGTSEKNEQFF
v_call: TRBV9; d_call: TRBD2; j_call: TRBJ2-7; clone_size: NA; cdr3_nt: TGTGCCAGCAGCGTAGGGTATGCGGGGGGCGAGCAGTACTTC; cdr3_aa: CASSVGYAGGEQYF
v_call: TRBV4-3; d_call: TRBD1; j_call: TRBJ2-7; clone_size: NA; cdr3_nt: TGCGCCAGCAGCCAAGGTCCCTCCGGGACAGGGTTTCCCTACGAGCAGTACTTC; cdr3_aa: CASSQGPSGTGFPYEQYF
v_call: TRBV27; d_call: NA; j_call: TRBJ2-7; clone_size: few; cdr3_nt: TGTGCCAGCAGTGCGAAGGCCGACGGGACCTACGAGCAGTACTTC; cdr3_aa: CASSAKADGTYEQYF
v_call: TRBV6-6; d_call: TRBD2; j_call: TRBJ2-3; clone_size: few; cdr3_nt: TGTGCCAGCAGTACTAGCGGTTCTAGCACAGATACGCAGTATTTT; cdr3_aa: CASSTSGSSTDTQYF
v_call: TRBV27; d_call: NA; j_call: TRBJ1-1; clone_size: NA; cdr3_nt: TGTGCCAGCAATACCGCGGGACGGCGGAGGAACACTGAAGCTTTCTTT; cdr3_aa: CASNTAGRRRNTEAFF
v_call: TRBV5-1; d_call: TRBD1; j_call: TRBJ1-1; clone_size: NA; cdr3_nt: TGCGCCAGCAGCTGGCGTCGGACAGGGGATAACACTGAAGCTTTCTTT; cdr3_aa: CASSWRRTGDNTEAFF
v_call: TRBV7-6; d_call: TRBD1; j_call: TRBJ2-7; clone_size: few; cdr3_nt: TGTGCCAGCAGCTTGGAGGACAGGTTCTACGAGCAGTACTTC; cdr3_aa: CASSLEDRFYEQYF
v_call: TRBV7-2; d_call: NA; j_call: TRBJ2-2; clone_size: NA; cdr3_nt: TGTGCCAGCAGCTTACTTAGGTCCCTAGGCACCGGGGAGCTGTTTTTT; cdr3_aa: CASSLLRSLGTGELFF
v_call: TRBV25-1; d_call: NA; j_call: TRBJ1-2; clone_size: NA; cdr3_nt: TGTGCCAGCAGTAAAAATCAGGGGCCTGGCTACACCTTC; cdr3_aa: CASSKNQGPGYTF
v_call: TRBV6-6; d_call: TRBD2; j_call: TRBJ2-7; clone_size: NA; cdr3_nt: TGTGCCAGCAGTGACCGACGCGGGAGTGGCGAGCAGTACTTC; cdr3_aa: CASSDRRGSGEQYF
v_call: TRBV7-3; d_call: TRBD2; j_call: TRBJ2-2; clone_size: few; cdr3_nt: TGTGCCAGCAGCAAGGGACTAGCAGCCGGGGAGCTGTTTTTT; cdr3_aa: CASSKGLAAGELFF
v_call: TRBV10-1; d_call: TRBD2; j_call: TRBJ2-7; clone_size: once; cdr3_nt: TGCGCCAGCAGTGAGTCAACGGCGGGGGGCGGGTTGATATACGAGCAGTACTTC; cdr3_aa: CASSESTAGGGLIYEQYF
v_call: TRBV6-5; d_call: TRBD1; j_call: TRBJ1-4; clone_size: NA; cdr3_nt: TGTGCCAGCAGGGACACCGGGACAGGCAATGAAAAACTGTTTTTT; cdr3_aa: CASRDTGTGNEKLFF
v_call: TRBV5-1; d_call: NA; j_call: TRBJ2-2; clone_size: few; cdr3_nt: TGCGCCAGCAGCCCCGGACAGTTGAACACCGGGGAGCTGTTTTTT; cdr3_aa: CASSPGQLNTGELFF
v_call: TRBV28; d_call: NA; j_call: TRBJ2-5; clone_size: NA; cdr3_nt: TGTGCCAGCAGTTTACAGTACCAAGAGACCCAGTACTTC; cdr3_aa: CASSLQYQETQYF